Listed below are T cell receptor beta chains from one sample, sequenced in a study of shared clonotypes between healthy human individuals. Clones were read by immunoSEQ multiplex PCR, and TCRdb kept only the in-frame ones, dropping some. This sample has 2 million to 2.5 million clones; 95% occur once, and the top ten carry around 0.13%. The source material was naive CD4+ T cells sorted from blood. The receptors here all came from a man between 18 and 35 years old in good health. The CDR3 runs from the conserved cysteine through the conserved F or W. A D gene is named only where the DNA matches it firmly. Clone size is shown for a subset of rows, as once, few, many or a class of expanded clone.

length	size	J	V	D	DNA	CDR3
16	once	TRBJ1-6	TRBV6-1	.	TGTGCCAGCAGTGAAGCCGGGGGGAACAATAATTCACCCCTCCACTTT	CASSEAGGNNNSPLHF
16	.	TRBJ1-2	TRBV7-2	.	TGTGCCAGCAGCTTAGAACCGGAACCCGCTAACTATGGCTACACCTTC	CASSLEPEPANYGYTF
12	.	TRBJ2-7	TRBV7-6	TRBD1	TGTGCCAGCAGCTTAGGGACAGGGGGCCTGTACTTC	CASSLGTGGLYF
15	.	TRBJ1-2	TRBV18	TRBD1	TGTGCCAGCTCACCATCGACAGGGTGGGACTATGGCTACACCTTC	CASSPSTGWDYGYTF
17	.	TRBJ1-4	TRBV2	.	TGTGCCAGCAGTGAAGCCATCGGACAGACACCTAATGAAAAACTGTTTTTT	CASSEAIGQTPNEKLFF
14	.	TRBJ1-2	TRBV18	.	TGTGCCAGCTCAACACTACAGGGATCGGGGGGCTACACCTTC	CASSTLQGSGGYTF
13	.	TRBJ2-7	TRBV2	TRBD1	TGTGCCAGCGGGGACAGGGGATTCTACGAGCAGTACTTC	CASGDRGFYEQYF
13	.	TRBJ1-1	TRBV9	.	TGTGCCAGCCAGCGGGGGGAGAACACTGAAGCTTTCTTT	CASQRGENTEAFF
15	.	TRBJ1-5	TRBV5-1	.	TGCGCCAGCAGCTTGGTGGCAGGGCGCGGTCAGCCCCAGCATTTT	CASSLVAGRGQPQHF
16	once	TRBJ2-7	TRBV5-1	.	TGCGCCAGCAGCGCTATGGCTGGACAGACATCCTACGAGCAGTACTTC	CASSAMAGQTSYEQYF
15	once	TRBJ1-3	TRBV4-1	.	TGCGCCAGCACTCCACAGGGACGTTATGGAAACACCATATATTTT	CASTPQGRYGNTIYF
20	.	TRBJ2-7	TRBV5-1	TRBD2	TGCGCCAGCAGCACCCTAGCGGGAGGGCTTGTACCCCCTCCCTTCTACGAGCAGTACTTC	CASSTLAGGLVPPPFYEQYF
13	.	TRBJ2-7	TRBV5-4	.	TGTGCCAGCAGCTTGGTGGGGTCAGATCAGCAGTACTTC	CASSLVGSDQQYF
15	.	TRBJ2-7	TRBV6-6	TRBD2	TGTGCCAGCAGCCCCAGCGGGGGGACCACCTACGAGCAGTACTTC	CASSPSGGTTYEQYF
18	.	TRBJ2-1	TRBV21-1	.	TGTGCCAGCAGCAAATGTGTGCGACTTTCAAGCTCCTACAATGAGCAGTTCTTC	CASSKCVRLSSSYNEQFF
13	few	TRBJ1-1	TRBV15	.	TGTGCCACCAGTGTAAGAGGCAACACTGAAGCTTTCTTT	CATSVRGNTEAFF
15	.	TRBJ2-1	TRBV7-2	.	TGTGCCAGCAGCTTACTCGGGAGCCCCTACAATGAGCAGTTCTTC	CASSLLGSPYNEQFF
14	.	TRBJ2-2	TRBV19	.	TGTGCCAGTAGGCCTACTACGAACACCGGGGAGCTGTTTTTT	CASRPTTNTGELFF
14	.	TRBJ2-7	TRBV30	TRBD2	TGTGCCTTTAGCGGGAGGGCTGGAGTGAGGGAGCAGTACTTC	CAFSGRAGVREQYF
16	once	TRBJ2-5	TRBV5-8	.	TGTGCCAGCAGCTTGGCCTGGCTAGTAGGCCAAGAGACCCAGTACTTC	CASSLAWLVGQETQYF
16	.	TRBJ1-1	TRBV4-1	TRBD1	TGCGCCAGCAGCCAAGCAGCCGGGACAGTGAACACTGAAGCTTTCTTT	CASSQAAGTVNTEAFF
18	.	TRBJ2-5	TRBV5-1	TRBD2	TGCGCCAGCAGCCCGGGCTTAGCGGGGGGGCCTATCCAAGAGACCCAGTACTTC	CASSPGLAGGPIQETQYF
15	.	TRBJ2-1	TRBV14	TRBD1	TGTGCCAGCAGCAAAAACAGGGGCCTCTACAATGAGCAGTTCTTC	CASSKNRGLYNEQFF
15	.	TRBJ1-2	TRBV4-1	TRBD1	TGCGCCAGCAGCCAAGAGACGGGACAGTCCTATGGCTACACCTTC	CASSQETGQSYGYTF
12	.	TRBJ2-5	TRBV27	.	TGTGCCAGCAGTACCGACGGGAAGACCCAGTACTTC	CASSTDGKTQYF
14	.	TRBJ2-7	TRBV5-5	TRBD1	TGTGCCAGCAGCCCTCCGGGACAGGGTTACGAGCAGTACTTC	CASSPPGQGYEQYF
14	once	TRBJ1-6	TRBV5-1	.	TGCGCCAGCAGCGAGTTAACCTATAATTCACCCCTCCACTTT	CASSELTYNSPLHF
16	once	TRBJ2-7	TRBV7-9	TRBD2	TGTGCCAGCAGCCTACCAACGGGACTAGCGACCTACGAGCAGCACTTC	CASSLPTGLATYEQHF
15	once	TRBJ1-5	TRBV10-3	.	TGTGCCATCAGCCCCGCAGGGGAAGGAGGCCAGCCCCAGCATTTT	CAISPAGEGGQPQHF
13	.	TRBJ2-5	TRBV10-3	TRBD2	TGTGCCATCAGGACTAGCGCGGAAGAGACCCAGTACTTC	CAIRTSAEETQYF
13	.	TRBJ1-2	TRBV5-1	.	TGCGCCAGCAGGTTTGAGGGGACACCCGGCTACACCTTC	CASRFEGTPGYTF
14	.	TRBJ2-7	TRBV9	TRBD2	TGTGCCAGCAGCGCCGAGCGGGAGGGGAACGAGCAGTACTTC	CASSAEREGNEQYF
15	.	TRBJ1-5	TRBV6-6	.	TGTGCCAGCAGTTACGCTCGTACAGGTTTTCAGCCCCAGCATTTT	CASSYARTGFQPQHF
13	.	TRBJ1-2	TRBV28	.	TGTGCCAGCAGTCTCGGGATTGACTATGGCTACACCTTC	CASSLGIDYGYTF
12	once	TRBJ1-1	TRBV5-6	.	TGTGCCAGCAGCTTACAGCTTACTGAAGCTTTCTTT	CASSLQLTEAFF
14	.	TRBJ1-2	TRBV27	.	TGTGCCAGCAGTTTATCAGGGCGCCCCGGTGGCTACACCTTC	CASSLSGRPGGYTF
18	.	TRBJ1-5	TRBV7-8	TRBD1	TGTGCCAGCAGACATCGGCAGACAGGGGGTATAGGCAATCAGCCCCAGCATTTT	CASRHRQTGGIGNQPQHF
17	.	TRBJ1-4	TRBV7-9	TRBD1	TGTGCCAGCAGTTCGGGACAGGGGGCGTATTCGGTTGAAAAACTGTTTTTT	CASSSGQGAYSVEKLFF
15	.	TRBJ2-7	TRBV7-2	.	TGTGCCAGCAGCACGTCTATGGGACTTCCCGGGGGGCAGTACTTC	CASSTSMGLPGGQYF
14	once	TRBJ2-5	TRBV7-2	TRBD1	TGTGCCAGCAGCTTGGACAGGGCACAAGAGACCCAGTACTTC	CASSLDRAQETQYF
14	.	TRBJ2-7	TRBV4-1	TRBD1	TGCGCCAGCAGCCACGACAGGGTCGGGCACGAGCAGTACTTC	CASSHDRVGHEQYF
12	.	TRBJ2-7	TRBV11-2	.	TGTGCCAGCAGCTTATCCCCTAAAGAGCAGTACTTC	CASSLSPKEQYF
16	.	TRBJ2-7	TRBV6-1	TRBD2	TGTGCCAGCAGTGACCGGCTAGCGGGCCGTCTAAACGAGCAGTACTTC	CASSDRLAGRLNEQYF
14	once	TRBJ1-5	TRBV5-1	.	TGCGCCAGCAGCCCTTCTGGGGACAATCAGCCCCAGCATTTT	CASSPSGDNQPQHF
14	.	TRBJ1-6	TRBV14	TRBD1	TGTGCCAGCACCGCAGGGGGCGCGGATTCACCCCTCCACTTT	CASTAGGADSPLHF
15	once	TRBJ1-2	TRBV4-3	.	TGCGCCAGCAGCCAAGGATCCGGGCCTACCTATGGCTACACCTTC	CASSQGSGPTYGYTF
13	once	TRBJ1-2	TRBV25-1	.	TGTGCCAGCAGTGAATGGGCAGGGGATGGCTACACCTTC	CASSEWAGDGYTF
16	.	TRBJ1-5	TRBV19	TRBD1	TGTGCCAGTAGTATAGATTACAGGGGCCCCAATCAGCCCCAGCATTTT	CASSIDYRGPNQPQHF
14	.	TRBJ2-3	TRBV10-1	.	TGCGCCAGCAGTGAGAGACTATCCGGGGATACGCAGTATTTT	CASSERLSGDTQYF
13	.	TRBJ1-1	TRBV5-1	.	TGCGCCAGCAGCTTGGTCCCGGGACGTGAAGCTTTCTTT	CASSLVPGREAFF
13	.	TRBJ1-2	TRBV5-4	TRBD1	TGTGCCAGCTTCAGGGACAGCCTAAATGGCTACACCTTC	CASFRDSLNGYTF
13	.	TRBJ2-3	TRBV5-6	.	TGTGCCAGCAGCTTGGCGGGAATGGATACGCAGTATTTT	CASSLAGMDTQYF